This T cell receptor (beta chain) appears in the sequencing data of a study of T cell responses to AZD1222 COVID-19 vaccine. Germline V lookup: CDR1 MNHEY, CDR2 SMNVEV (reference sequence). The CDR3 runs 14 residues. Trimming at V came to 8 bases and at J to 4 bases, leaving 7 bases not matched to a gene. This clone appeared a few times. Assay used: immunoSEQ multiplex PCR; TCRdb lists only in-frame clones, some missing. In the table there are over 95,000 clones, around nine tenths of which are singletons. The chain uses TRBV27 and TRBJ1-4, with 7 positions matching TRBD1. The origin of this receptor is an adult in good health. Sequences were derived from peripheral blood, sampled on day 0 of AZD1222 vaccination. The CDR3 sequence: CASGRGRGNEKLFF. CDR3 sequence (DNA): TGTGCCAGCGGAAGGGGGCGGGGTAATGAAAAACTGTTTTTT.